What follows are 17 T cell receptor beta chains derived from one specimen sequenced in a study of blood T cell repertoires in COVID-19. Here immunoSEQ multiplex PCR was the method, and the copy in TCRdb shows in-frame clones only, minus some. The table lists 110,000 or so clones, approximately 80% of them singletons, with around 5.9% in the top ten. The sequencing sample was made of peripheral blood. The receptors originated from a man aged 65 to 79 with acute or convalescent COVID-19.

This rearrangement joins TRBV11-2 to TRBJ1-1; D is unresolved. The CDR3 covers 17 residues. CDR1 and CDR2 from the germline V gene are SGHAT and FQNNGV. The V gene lost 3 bases and the J gene lost 6 bases, with 23 bases spanning the gap. DNA for the CDR3: TGTGCCAGCAGCTTGACCCCTTGGGAGGGTCGCTACGCTGAAGCTTTCTTT. This sequence encodes CASSLTPWEGRYAEAFF.

This clone was found a few times. The rearrangement joins TRBV28 to TRBJ1-1; tentative D call: TRBD1 (5 bases). Germline values: CDR1 MDHEN, CDR2 SYDVKM. The V end was cut by 6 bases, the J end by 2 bases, with 13 bases between. The CDR3 sequence is 14 residues long. The CDR3 sequence is CASRGNQGNTEAFF. In DNA, the CDR3 is TGTGCCAGCAGGGGGAATCAGGGTAACACTGAAGCTTTCTTT.

This clone occurred once. The rearrangement links TRBV5-1 to TRBJ2-1; possible D gene TRBD1, 6 bases. The CDR3 covers 14 residues. Germline CDR1 SGHRS, CDR2 YFSETQ. Between the trimmed V and J ends, which lost 5 bases and 12 bases, there was a span of 21 bases. DNA of the CDR3: TGCGCCAGCAGTCAGGACAACCGGGAAGGGGGGCAGTTCTTC. Its translation: CASSQDNREGGQFF.

The rearrangement uses TRBV12-3 or TRBV12-4 and TRBJ1-3; 7 nucleotides line up with TRBD1. V lost 5 bases and J lost 7; bases outside the gene matches: 5. There are 13 residues in the CDR3. In DNA, the CDR3 is TGTGCCAGCAGTGCAGACAGGGTGAACACCATATATTTT. Protein sequence: CASSADRVNTIYF.

The rearrangement links TRBV7-2 to TRBJ2-1, with TRBD1 identical over 12 bases. This CDR3 region has 15 residues. The germline V gene has CDR1 SGHTA and CDR2 FQGNSA. The J segment lost 6 bases and the V segment lost 5 bases, leaving 5 bases of the junction unmatched. The CDR3 DNA reads TGTGCCAGCAGCCCGGGACAGGGGGCCTCCAATGAGCAGTTCTTC. Protein: CASSPGQGASNEQFF.

This clone was seen a handful of times. The V and J genes are TRBV10-3 and TRBJ1-1; D is unclear. The CDR3 loop spans 14 amino acids. V was clipped by 2 bases and J by 1 base, with 8 bases between them. Germline V CDR1 and CDR2: ENHRY, SYGVKD. For the CDR3, the DNA is TGTGCCATCAGTGAGCTCAGTGGGAACACTGAAGCTTTCTTT. Translation gives CAISELSGNTEAFF.

The chain is built from TRBV28 and TRBJ2-1; the match to TRBD1 covers 8 bases. Looked up from germline, CDR1 is MDHEN and CDR2 is SYDVKM. CDR3 length: 14 amino acids. Losses at the gene ends were 3 bases for V and 6 bases for J; bases not matched to a gene: 4. The CDR3 bases are TGTGCCAGCAGTTTGACAGGGGCGGGCAATGAGCAGTTCTTC. Its translation is CASSLTGAGNEQFF.

The chain couples TRBV6-5 to TRBJ2-4; D unclear. The V end lost 6 bases, the J end lost 6 bases, and 9 bases lay between the germline ends. The CDR3 loop spans 12 amino acids. Germline loops: CDR1 MNHEY, CDR2 SVGAGI. CDR3 residues: CASRSAGNIQYF. CDR3 DNA sequence: TGTGCCAGCAGATCCGCAGGAAACATTCAGTACTTC.

The gene calls are TRBV27 and TRBJ2-7; D possibly corresponds to TRBD2 (6 bases). V shed 2 bases and J shed 0 bases, with 14 bases lying between them. The CDR3 consists of 16 residues. Germline CDR1 reads MNHEY; CDR2 reads SMNVEV (reference sequence). The CDR3 bases are TGTGCCAGCAGTTTACTGGGGGGACGAAGCTCCTACGAGCAGTACTTC. This codes for CASSLLGGRSSYEQYF.

V and J are TRBV4-1 and TRBJ2-3; TRBD1 might be the D (5 bases). Trimming removed 3 bases from V and 2 bases from J, with 15 bases in between. This CDR3 is built from 16 residues. Germline lookup yields CDR1 MGHRA and CDR2 YSYEKL. Here the CDR3 reads CASSHWTPGFTDTQYF. The CDR3 region has the DNA TGCGCCAGCAGCCATTGGACACCAGGATTCACAGATACGCAGTATTTT.

V usage is TRBV5-4 and J usage is TRBJ2-7; D possibly corresponds to TRBD2 (5 bases). With 4 bases removed from V and 1 base from J, the gap between germline ends came to 9 bases. The V gene's germline CDR1 is SGHNT and CDR2 YYREEE (reference sequence). The CDR3 totals 13 residues. The CDR3 protein is CASSTGLSYEQYF. CDR3 nucleotide sequence: TGTGCCAGCAGCACCGGACTGTCCTACGAGCAGTACTTC.

The V gene is TRBV10-3, the J gene TRBJ2-1; TRBD2 matches 12 bases. The length of the CDR3 is 16 residues. The germline gives CDR1 ENHRY, CDR2 SYGVKD. V lost 4 bases and J lost 7; bases outside the gene matches: 8. The CDR3 reads CAISALTGTSGNEQFF. CDR3 sequence (DNA): TGTGCCATCAGTGCCCTAACCGGGACTAGCGGGAATGAGCAGTTCTTC.

The gene calls are TRBV7-3 and TRBJ2-7, with 12 positions matching TRBD2. Germline CDR1 and CDR2: SGHTA and FQGTGA. J gave up 4 bases and V 6 bases, and 7 bases lay outside the gene matches. The CDR3 contains 15 residues. In DNA form, the CDR3 reads TGTGCCAGCAGTCTAGCGGGAGGGCCTCTGTACGAGCAGTACTTC. Protein product: CASSLAGGPLYEQYF.

The chain recombines TRBV27 with TRBJ2-7; 8 bases are a match to TRBD1. The germline CDR1 and CDR2 sequences are MNHEY and SMNVEV (reference sequence). V shed 5 bases, J shed 3 bases, and the junction held 9 bases outside the gene matches. CDR3 size: 15 residues. The CDR3 DNA sequence: TGTGCCAGCAGTCTCGCCGGGACAGGTAACTACGAGCAGTACTTC. Its translation is CASSLAGTGNYEQYF.

This chain uses TRBV30 with TRBJ2-4; a possible D gene is TRBD1 (7 bases). Germline lookup yields CDR1 GTSNPN and CDR2 SVGIG (reference sequence). The V end was cut by 4 bases, the J end by 8 bases, with 18 bases between. The CDR3 loop spans 14 amino acids. The CDR3 sequence is CAWNPGQSGDIQYF. The CDR3, as DNA: TGTGCCTGGAATCCGGGACAGTCGGGAGACATTCAGTACTTC.

The V and J genes are TRBV5-1 and TRBJ1-5; no definite D call. CDR1 and CDR2 from the germline V gene are SGHRS and YFSETQ. V dropped 4 bases and J dropped 5 bases, with 10 bases sitting between them. The CDR3 runs to 13 residues. CDR3 region: CASSVDGDQPQHF. The CDR3 DNA reads TGCGCCAGCAGCGTTGACGGAGATCAGCCCCAGCATTTT.

J is TRBJ1-1 and V is TRBV29-1, with a possible D match to TRBD1 (6 bases). This CDR3 contains 13 residues. The V and J ends lost 7 bases and 4 bases respectively, with 16 bases between them. Looked up from germline, CDR1 is SQVTM and CDR2 is ANQGSEA. CDR3 in DNA: TGCAGCGAAACAGGGCCTGCGACCACTGAAGCTTTCTTT. It yields the protein CSETGPATTEAFF.